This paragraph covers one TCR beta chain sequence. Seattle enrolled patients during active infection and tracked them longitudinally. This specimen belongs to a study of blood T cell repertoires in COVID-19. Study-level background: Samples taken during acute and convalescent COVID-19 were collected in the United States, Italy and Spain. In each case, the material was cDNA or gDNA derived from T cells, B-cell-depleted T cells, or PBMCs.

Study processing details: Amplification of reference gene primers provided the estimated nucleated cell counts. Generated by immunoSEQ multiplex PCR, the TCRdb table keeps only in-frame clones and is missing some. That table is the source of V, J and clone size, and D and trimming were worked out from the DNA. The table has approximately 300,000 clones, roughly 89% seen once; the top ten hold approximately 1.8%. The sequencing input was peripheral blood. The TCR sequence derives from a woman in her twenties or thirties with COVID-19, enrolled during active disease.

The CDR3 coding sequence is TGCAGTGCTACCGCCGGGGGTACGCAGTATTTT. Translation gives CSATAGGTQYF. V is TRBV20-1 and J is TRBJ2-3; D is perhaps TRBD2 (6 bases). Trimming pared 4 bases from V and 8 bases from J, leaving 10 bases between. The CDR3 covers 11 residues. Germline loops: CDR1 DFQATT, CDR2 SNEGSKA (reference sequence).